This entry lists 18 T cell receptor beta chains sequenced from one sample in a study of radiotherapy plus CTLA-4 blockade in lung cancer. Here immunoSEQ multiplex PCR was the method, and the copy in TCRdb shows in-frame clones only, minus some. The data hold around 70,000 clones, with around 86% observed a single time. Sequencing was performed on peripheral blood, taken from a patient treated with radiotherapy plus ipilimumab. The receptor set was obtained from a human donor with non-small cell lung cancer that progressed on radiotherapy plus ipilimumab.

The chain carries TRBV28 and TRBJ1-2; D is perhaps TRBD1 (5 bases). Germline loops: CDR1 MDHEN, CDR2 SYDVKM. CDR3 size: 14 residues. The V end lost 3 bases, the J end lost 0 bases, and 8 bases lay between the germline ends. DNA for the CDR3: TGTGCCAGCAGTTTGGGGGGAGCTAACTATGGCTACACCTTC. Translation: CASSLGGANYGYTF.

This sequence joins TRBV9 and TRBJ2-3; D is unresolved. The CDR3 is 13 amino acids. V was shortened by 4 bases and J by 2 bases, with 8 bases between the two germline ends. Germline CDR1 is SGDLS and CDR2 is YYNGEE. Here the CDR3 DNA reads TGTGCCAGCAGCACTACTTCCACAGATACGCAGTATTTT. It yields the protein CASSTTSTDTQYF.

This CDR3 reads CASSVAGTTYEQYF. CDR3 DNA sequence: TGTGCCAGCAGCGTAGCCGGGACCACCTACGAGCAGTACTTC. The gene calls are TRBV9 and TRBJ2-7; either TRBD1 or TRBD2 may fit D (5 bases each). Trimming stripped 0 bases from V and 2 bases from J, with 9 bases between. The CDR3 has 14 amino acids. Per the germline V gene, CDR1 is SGDLS and CDR2 is YYNGEE. Variable domain in full (rest from reference TRBV9 and TRBJ2-7): DSGVTQTPKHLITATGQRVTLRCSPRSGDLSVYWYQQSLDQGLQFLIQYYNGEERAKGNILERFSAQQFPDLHSELNLSSLELGDSALYFCASSVAGTTYEQYFGPGTRLTVT.

This rearrangement joins TRBV30 to TRBJ1-1; 7 bases fit TRBD1. Germline V gives CDR1 GTSNPN, CDR2 SVGIG (reference sequence). The CDR3 is 12 residues long. Trimming took 7 bases from V and 4 from J; bases not matched to a gene: 6. Written as DNA, the CDR3 is TGTGCCTCTGACCCAGGGGGCACTGAAGCTTTCTTT. Amino acid sequence: CASDPGGTEAFF.

The chain has TRBV4-1 and TRBJ2-1; 9 nucleotides match TRBD2. Trimming at V came to 1 base and at J to 6 bases, leaving 7 bases not matched to a gene. Germline loops: CDR1 MGHRA, CDR2 YSYEKL. This CDR3 spans 16 amino acids. CDR3 residues: CASSQVGTSPSNEQFF. CDR3 nucleotides: TGCGCCAGCAGCCAAGTTGGGACTAGCCCTTCCAATGAGCAGTTCTTC.

The chain couples TRBV7-8 to TRBJ2-2; D gene ambiguous. The CDR3 has 14 residues. With 5 bases removed from V and 5 bases from J, the gap between germline ends came to 12 bases. CDR1 SGHVS and CDR2 FQNEAQ come from the germline V gene. CDR3 sequence: CASSPELGTGELFF. CDR3 sequence (DNA): TGTGCCAGCAGCCCCGAACTTGGGACCGGGGAGCTGTTTTTT.

This clone was observed a single time. The V and J genes are TRBV5-1 and TRBJ2-5, with D perhaps given as TRBD1 or TRBD2 (6 bases each). The J call is doubtful: the DNA matches TRBJ2-7 better. The germline V gene encodes CDR1 SGHRS and CDR2 YFSETQ. The CDR3 loop spans 16 amino acids. This chain's CDR3 is CASSLDSGARVYEQYF. In nucleotides, the CDR3 is TGCGCCAGCAGCTTGGATTCGGGGGCTAGGGTATACGAGCAGTACTTC.

J is TRBJ2-3 and V is TRBV6-1; D is uncertain. V was cut by 9 bases and J by 2 bases, with 12 bases left in between. Germline V CDR1 and CDR2: MNHNS, SASEGT. This CDR3 is built from 13 residues. The CDR3 spells CASRASTTDTQYF. In DNA form, the CDR3 reads TGTGCCAGTAGGGCCTCAACCACAGATACGCAGTATTTT.

The chain has TRBV5-4 and TRBJ2-5; TRBD1 matches at 7 bases. Trimming took 4 bases from V and 0 from J; bases not matched to a gene: 6. Germline assignment: CDR1 SGHNT and CDR2 YYREEE (reference sequence). This CDR3 has 15 amino acids. This CDR3 is CASSPGQSYQETQYF. For the CDR3, the DNA is TGTGCCAGCAGCCCGGGACAGTCTTACCAAGAGACCCAGTACTTC.

The chain recombines TRBV5-1 with TRBJ2-5; TRBD2 agrees at 7 bases. The CDR3 is 15 amino acids. Trimming cost V 0 bases and J 5 bases; bases outside gene matches: 7. Germline V gene data show CDR1 as SGHRS and CDR2 as YFSETQ. The DNA of the CDR3 is TGCGCCAGCAGCTTGGGGGAGGCGGGAGTTGAGACCCAGTACTTC. Translated: CASSLGEAGVETQYF. The complete variable domain, with remaining parts taken from reference TRBV5-1 and TRBJ2-5, reads KAGVTQTPRYLIKTRGQQVTLSCSPISGHRSVSWYQQTPGQGLQFLFEYFSETQRNKGNFPGRFSGRQFSNSRSEMNVSTLELGDSALYLCASSLGEAGVETQYFGPGTRLLVL.

The V gene is TRBV20-1, the J gene TRBJ2-1, with D hard to call. Trimming stripped 3 bases from V and 6 bases from J, with 6 bases between. The CDR3 sequence is 11 residues long. Germline V lookup: CDR1 DFQATT, CDR2 SNEGSKA (reference sequence). In DNA form, the CDR3 reads TGCAGTGCTAGTCCTCTCAATGAGCAGTTCTTC. This sequence encodes CSASPLNEQFF.

This clone was detected only a few times. A junction end diverges from the germline sequence, so it may reflect a read error. The rearrangement uses TRBV7-7 and TRBJ2-5; D is uncertain. The germline V gene encodes CDR1 SSHAT and CDR2 FNYEAQ (reference sequence). This CDR3 comprises 13 residues. The CDR3 protein is CASSWALQETQYF. The CDR3 nucleotides are TGTGCTAGCAGCTGGGCCCTCCAAGAGACCCAGTACTTC.

The rearrangement links TRBV28 to TRBJ2-2; D perhaps matches TRBD1 (6 bases). The CDR3 has 14 residues. Trimming cost V 5 bases and J 1 base, with 8 bases left between them. CDR1 is MDHEN and CDR2 is SYDVKM in the germline V gene. CDR3 coding DNA: TGTGCCAGCAGTCCGGGACAGAACACCGGGGAGCTGTTTTTT. This encodes CASSPGQNTGELFF.

The chain links TRBV29-1 to TRBJ1-1; possibly TRBD1 for D (6 bases). Germline V gene sequence: CDR1 SQVTM, CDR2 ANQGSEA. The CDR3 contains 12 residues. Trimming left V 7 bases short and J 4 bases short, with 13 bases between. This CDR3 reads CSARKQGTEAFF. The CDR3 DNA is TGCAGCGCCCGCAAACAGGGCACTGAAGCTTTCTTT.

V gene TRBV5-6 combines with J gene TRBJ2-1, with a tentative D call TRBD2 (6 bases). This CDR3 spans 16 amino acids. Germline CDR1 and CDR2: SGHDT and YYEEEE. Trimming removed 0 bases at V and 6 bases at J, with 16 bases between. This chain's CDR3 is CASSLATSRGRNEQFF. The CDR3 DNA follows: TGTGCCAGCAGCTTGGCGACTAGTCGAGGTCGCAATGAGCAGTTCTTC.

The chain is built from TRBV15 and TRBJ2-2, with D perhaps matching TRBD1 (6 bases). V lost 4 bases and J lost 6, with 15 bases in between. Germline CDR1 and CDR2: LNHNV and YYDKDF (reference sequence). The CDR3 runs to 15 residues. The CDR3 spells CATSKIRGRSGELFF. CDR3 DNA sequence: TGTGCCACCAGCAAGATCAGGGGACGTTCCGGGGAGCTGTTTTTT. Variable domain in full (rest from reference TRBV15 and TRBJ2-2): DAMVIQNPRYQVTQFGKPVTLSCSQTLNHNVMYWYQQKSSQAPKLLFHYYDKDFNNEADTPDNFQSRRPNTSFCFLDIRSPGLGDTAMYLCATSKIRGRSGELFFGEGSRLTVL.

For this clone: The sample contains more than one DNA sequence encoding this CDR3. This chain connects TRBV5-1 to TRBJ2-3; D gene ambiguous. In germline, CDR1 is SGHRS, CDR2 YFSETQ. This CDR3 comprises 14 residues. V was shortened by 0 bases and J by 4 bases, with 9 bases between the two germline ends. The DNA of the CDR3 is TGCGCCAGCAGCTTGGGCGGTTTTCCAGATACGCAGTATTTT. Encoded protein: CASSLGGFPDTQYF.

The chain employs TRBV4-1 and TRBJ1-5, with a possible D match to TRBD1 (5 bases). Germline assignment: CDR1 MGHRA and CDR2 YSYEKL. CDR3 length: 17 residues. V was clipped by 0 bases and J by 3 bases, with 15 bases between them. The CDR3 region has the DNA TGCGCCAGCAGCCAAGATCCAACGGGACTTTTCAATCAGCCCCAGCATTTT. Amino acids: CASSQDPTGLFNQPQHF.